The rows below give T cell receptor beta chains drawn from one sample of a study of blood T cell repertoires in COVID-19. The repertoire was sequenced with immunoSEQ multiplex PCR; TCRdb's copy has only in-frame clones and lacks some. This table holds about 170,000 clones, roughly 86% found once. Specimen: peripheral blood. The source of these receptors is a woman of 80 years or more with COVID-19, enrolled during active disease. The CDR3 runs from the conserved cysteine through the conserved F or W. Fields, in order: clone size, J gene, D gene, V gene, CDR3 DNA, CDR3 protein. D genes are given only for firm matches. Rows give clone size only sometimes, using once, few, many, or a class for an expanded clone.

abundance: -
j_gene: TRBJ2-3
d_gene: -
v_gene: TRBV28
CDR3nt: TGTGCCAGCAGTCTAGATCCGTTTAGGGGTGGAGAGCTGACGCAGTATTTT
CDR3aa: CASSLDPFRGGELTQYF

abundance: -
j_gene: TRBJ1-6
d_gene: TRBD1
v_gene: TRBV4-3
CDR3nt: TGCGCCAGCAGCCCTAAGACAGGGAATTCACCCCTCCACTTT
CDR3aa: CASSPKTGNSPLHF

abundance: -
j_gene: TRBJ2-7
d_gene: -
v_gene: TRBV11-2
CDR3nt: TGTGCCAGCAGCTCTAACAGAGCCTACGAGCAGTACTTC
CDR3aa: CASSSNRAYEQYF

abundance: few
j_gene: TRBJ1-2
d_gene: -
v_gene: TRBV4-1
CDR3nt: TGCGCCAGCAGCCAAGTAGCCGGGACACCCCTCTATGGCTACACCTTC
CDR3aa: CASSQVAGTPLYGYTF

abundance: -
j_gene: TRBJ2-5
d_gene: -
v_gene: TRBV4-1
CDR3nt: TGCGCCAGCAGCCAAGGCGATAGACAAGAGACCCAGTACTTC
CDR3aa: CASSQGDRQETQYF

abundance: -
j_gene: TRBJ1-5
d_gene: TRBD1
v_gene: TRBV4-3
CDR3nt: TGCGCCAGCAGCCGGGACAGGGTGGGCAATCAGCCCCAGCATTTT
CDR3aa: CASSRDRVGNQPQHF

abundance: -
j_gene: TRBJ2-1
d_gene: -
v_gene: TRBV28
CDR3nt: TGTGCCAGCAGTATGTCAGGGGCGAAGTTCTTC
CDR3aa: CASSMSGAKFF

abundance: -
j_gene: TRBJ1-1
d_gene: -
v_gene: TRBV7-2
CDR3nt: TGTGCCAGCAGCTTGGACTGGAGTGCTGAAGCTTTCTTT
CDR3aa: CASSLDWSAEAFF

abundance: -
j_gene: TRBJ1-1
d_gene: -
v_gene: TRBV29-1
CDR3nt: TGCAGCGTGAAACAAGTTGTGAACACTGAAGCTTTCTTT
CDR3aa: CSVKQVVNTEAFF

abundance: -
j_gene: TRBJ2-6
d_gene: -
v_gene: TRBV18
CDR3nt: TGTGCCAGCTCACCAAGTGAGGGCTCTGGGGCCAACGTCCTGACTTTC
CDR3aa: CASSPSEGSGANVLTF

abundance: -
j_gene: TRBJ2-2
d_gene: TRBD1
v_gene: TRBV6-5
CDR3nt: TGTGCCAGCAACCGTGACAGGGGGAACACCGGGGAGCTGTTTTTT
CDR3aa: CASNRDRGNTGELFF

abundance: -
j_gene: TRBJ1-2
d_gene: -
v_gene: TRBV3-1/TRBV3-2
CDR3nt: TGTGCCAGCAGCCAAGCGGAGGTTGGAGGAGGCTACACCTTC
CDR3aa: CASSQAEVGGGYTF

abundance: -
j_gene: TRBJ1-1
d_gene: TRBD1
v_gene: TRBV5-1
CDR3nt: TGCGCCAGCAGCACCGGACAGGGCTTCTCTGAAGCTTTCTTT
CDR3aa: CASSTGQGFSEAFF

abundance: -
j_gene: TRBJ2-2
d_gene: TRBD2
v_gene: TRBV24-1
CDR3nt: TGTGCCACCAGTGATTTCCCCGGACTAGCGCGGAACACCGGGGAGCTGTTTTTT
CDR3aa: CATSDFPGLARNTGELFF

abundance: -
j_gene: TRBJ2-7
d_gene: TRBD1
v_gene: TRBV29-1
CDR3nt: TGCAGCGTAGGACAGGGGGCCTACGAGCAGTACTTC
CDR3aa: CSVGQGAYEQYF

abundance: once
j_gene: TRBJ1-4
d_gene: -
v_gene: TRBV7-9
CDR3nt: TGTGCCAGCAGCTTAAGCAGAGGAGGAAAACTGTTTTTT
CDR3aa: CASSLSRGGKLFF

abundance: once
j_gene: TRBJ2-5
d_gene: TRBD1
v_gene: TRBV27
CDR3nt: TGTGCCAGCAGTTGGGACAGCCTCGGAGAGACCCAGTACTTC
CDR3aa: CASSWDSLGETQYF

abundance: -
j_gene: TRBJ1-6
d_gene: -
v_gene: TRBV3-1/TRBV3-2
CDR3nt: TGTGCCAGCAGCCAACTCCGGGGAGGAAATTCACCCCTCCACTTT
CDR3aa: CASSQLRGGNSPLHF

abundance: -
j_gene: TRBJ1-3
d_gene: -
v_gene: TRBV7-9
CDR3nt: TGTGCCAGCAGCTTGGGGGGTACCATCGCGGACACCATATATTTT
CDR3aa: CASSLGGTIADTIYF

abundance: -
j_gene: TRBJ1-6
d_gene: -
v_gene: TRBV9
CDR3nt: TGTGCCAGCAGCGTAATGGGAGGGCCATCACCCCTCCACTTT
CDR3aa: CASSVMGGPSPLHF

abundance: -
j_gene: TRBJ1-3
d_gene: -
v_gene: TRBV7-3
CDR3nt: TGTGCCAGCAGCTTAAGAAGACTTTTCTCTGGAAACACCATATATTTT
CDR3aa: CASSLRRLFSGNTIYF

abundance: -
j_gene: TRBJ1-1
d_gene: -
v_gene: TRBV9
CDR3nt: TGTGCCAGCAGCGTAGTGGCGAACACTGAAGCTTTCTTT
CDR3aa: CASSVVANTEAFF

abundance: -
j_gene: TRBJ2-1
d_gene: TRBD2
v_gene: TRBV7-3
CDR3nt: TGTGCCAGCAGCTTAAATTCCATAGCGGGGGGACGGGAGCAGTTCTTC
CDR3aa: CASSLNSIAGGREQFF

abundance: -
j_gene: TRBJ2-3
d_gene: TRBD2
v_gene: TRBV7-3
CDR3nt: TGTGCCAGCAGCCCCACTAGGACTAGTAGCACAGATACGCAGTATTTT
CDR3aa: CASSPTRTSSTDTQYF

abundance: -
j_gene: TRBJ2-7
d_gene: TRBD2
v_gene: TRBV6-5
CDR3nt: TGTGCCAGCAGTAGGGGACTAGCGGACTTCTACGAGCAGTACTTC
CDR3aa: CASSRGLADFYEQYF

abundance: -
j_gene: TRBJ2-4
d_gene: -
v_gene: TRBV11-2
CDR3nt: TGTGCCAGCAGCTTCCGGTACAGGGTCAAAAACATTCAGTACTTC
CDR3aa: CASSFRYRVKNIQYF

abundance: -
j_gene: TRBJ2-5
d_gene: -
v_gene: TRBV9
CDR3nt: TGTGCCAGCAGCCAAGGGGCAGGAAGGGAGACCCAGTACTTC
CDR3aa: CASSQGAGRETQYF

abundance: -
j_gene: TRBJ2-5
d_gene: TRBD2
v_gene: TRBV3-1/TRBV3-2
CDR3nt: TGTGCCAGCAGCCAGTTGCGATCCGGGGGGAGGCAAGAGACCCAGTACTTC
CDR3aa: CASSQLRSGGRQETQYF

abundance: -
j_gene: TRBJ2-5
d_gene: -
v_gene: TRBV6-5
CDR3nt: TGTGCCAGCAGCTCCCCAGGGGCGGCGGAGACCCAGTACTTC
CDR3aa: CASSSPGAAETQYF

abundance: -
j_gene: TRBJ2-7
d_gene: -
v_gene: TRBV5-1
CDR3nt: TGCGCCAGCAGCCCGACGACAGGTGAGCAGTACTTC
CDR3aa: CASSPTTGEQYF

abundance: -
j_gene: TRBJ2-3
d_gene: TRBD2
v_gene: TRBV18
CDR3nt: TGTGCCAGCTCACCGCGGGGGGGAAACACAGATACGCAGTATTTT
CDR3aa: CASSPRGGNTDTQYF

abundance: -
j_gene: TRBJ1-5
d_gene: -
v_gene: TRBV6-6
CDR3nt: TGTGCCATAGGAGAGGTATATCATCAGCCCCAGCATTTT
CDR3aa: CAIGEVYHQPQHF

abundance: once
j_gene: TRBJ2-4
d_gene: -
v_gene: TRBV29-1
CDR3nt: TGCAGCGTAGGCTGGGCAGGGAACGACATTCAGTACTTC
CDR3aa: CSVGWAGNDIQYF